This TCR beta chain appears in the sequencing data of a study of CD8 T cells in Susac syndrome. On the study more broadly: Intravenous immunoglobulin alone or corticosteroids were being given to patients with Susac syndrome at blood draw, unless they were therapy-naive.

Looked up from germline, CDR1 is DFQATT and CDR2 is SNEGSKA (reference sequence). The trim removed 1 base at V and 6 bases at J, leaving 11 bases unmatched. This CDR3 region has 16 residues. Study-wide findings and caveats: The greatest CD8+ clonal expansion in Susac occurred in TEMRA cells and in active patients.

Turning to this clonotype: Its target is not known.

Sequencing of TCR beta was carried out in blood CD8+ and CD4+ T cells. RNA totalling roughly 0.45 to 1 ug underwent reverse transcription with random hexamers. Amplification of TCR beta CDR3 used immunoSEQ multiplex PCR across 54 Vbeta and 13 Jbeta. TCRdb redid the calling of the immunoSEQ multiplex PCR reads with MiXCR, one entry per CDR3 protein. Among some 140,000 distinct CDR3 sequences listed, approximately 95% were seen once. Sample: CD8+ T cells from PBMCs. V gene TRBV20-1 combines with J gene TRBJ2-1; 8 nucleotides line up with TRBD2. The origin of this receptor is a human donor with Susac syndrome. In nucleotides, the CDR3 is TGCAGTGCTAGAGGGCTTACTAGCGGAGGCGCCAATGAGCAGTTCTTC. Translating it yields CSARGLTSGGANEQFF.